A single TCR beta chain is shown here with its context. The CDR3 length is 14 residues. The trim removed 1 base at V and 8 bases at J, leaving 5 bases unmatched. Germline CDR1 reads SNHLY; CDR2 reads FYNNEI. The sequencing template was cDNA reverse transcribed from extracted RNA. The table came from immunoSEQ multiplex PCR; TCRdb's copy has only in-frame clones and leaves some out. The sample consists of 100,000 to 150,000 clones, around 48% of them appearing once. This specimen belongs to a study of CD8+ T cells in alopecia areata. This sequence joins TRBV2 and TRBJ2-1, with TRBD2 matching 7 bases. Sequenced material: NKG2D-low CD8+ T cells sorted from blood. This receptor was identified in a human donor with alopecia areata. Here the CDR3 reads CASSEGAGRHEQFF. For the CDR3, the DNA is TGTGCCAGCAGTGAAGGAGCGGGAAGGCATGAGCAGTTCTTC.